This is a list of T cell receptor beta chains from one sample in a study of T cell repertoires in cytomegalovirus infection. Each CDR3 protein gets one entry after TCRdb re-called the reads with MiXCR. In the table there are about 900,000 distinct CDR3 sequences, 30% to 40% of which are singletons. No cognate antigen is known for these TCRs. The specimen was cultured CD8+ T cells from PBMCs, collected from culture after CMV antigen stimulation. The source of these receptors is a human donor in good health (CMV status not recorded). Some clones in this sample may be carry-over from other donors' samples. The CDR3 runs from the conserved cysteine through the conserved F or W.

v_call	j_call	cdr3_aa
TRBV27	TRBJ1-5	CASSFSGDYSNQPQHF
TRBV4-1	TRBJ1-1	CASSTYIPVNTEAFF
TRBV5-5	TRBJ2-1	CASTMTLLYNEQFF
TRBV24-1	TRBJ1-6	CATSDDRQRSSYNSPLHF
TRBV7-8	TRBJ1-5	CASSLIGIQARGDQPQHF
TRBV11-2	NA	CASSFMVSGRHNEQYF
TRBV7-6	TRBJ2-1	CASSPPFPRGEQFF
TRBV7-9	TRBJ1-2	CASSLTSGPANYGYTF
TRBV7-2	TRBJ2-1	CASSLGTGLYNEQFF
TRBV19	TRBJ1-2	CASTPARGQVVYGYTF
TRBV7-9	TRBJ2-2	CASSLSGDNTGELFF
TRBV12-3/TRBV12-4	TRBJ1-1	CATRATEAFF
TRBV14	TRBJ2-2	CASSLGWGFTGELFF
TRBV7-9	TRBJ2-2	CASSVTAIYTGELFF
TRBV11-3	TRBJ1-5	CASSPWPGQKVYSNQPQHF
TRBV4-1	TRBJ2-7	CASSQVGTLHEQYF
TRBV6-1	TRBJ2-1	CASSKIPSSYDEQFF
TRBV7-4	TRBJ2-2	CVSSLLRSGGTNTGELFF
TRBV12-3/TRBV12-4	TRBJ2-1	CASSSGLDRGYNEQFF
TRBV19	TRBJ2-1	CASSIMTSGFYNEQFF
TRBV7-9	TRBJ2-3	CASEHTYADTQYF
TRBV7-6	TRBJ1-2	CASSPRQGDDYGYTF
TRBV12-3/TRBV12-4	TRBJ2-7	CASSHGTSGGHEQYF
TRBV7-6	TRBJ1-2	CVTGQALNYGYTF
TRBV28	TRBJ2-5	CASSPGRSNQETQYF
TRBV20-1	TRBJ1-1	CSASETTEAFF
TRBV4-1	TRBJ2-7	CASSQIGGGAFDEQYF
TRBV6-6	TRBJ1-1	CASSQSGVTEAFF
TRBV19	TRBJ1-1	CASSPRDRGYTEAFF
TRBV15	TRBJ1-1	CATSTGPTEAFF
TRBV6-6	TRBJ1-6	CANSWLRDPRGNSPLHF
TRBV11-1	TRBJ1-1	CANSSGQSTEAFF
TRBV15	TRBJ2-3	CATSGTLGFDTQYF
TRBV19	TRBJ2-3	CASSPSRGGDTDTQYF
TRBV18	TRBJ2-1	CASSSGTGGFDEQFF
TRBV7-6	TRBJ1-3	CASSLLTGAAGNTIYF
TRBV29-1	TRBJ2-6	CSVVSPRWGSSSGANVLTF
TRBV7-9	TRBJ1-4	CASSLGGDGREKLFF
TRBV7-9	TRBJ2-7	CASSSPRDRVHEQYF
TRBV4-1	TRBJ2-7	CASSQVLGTVYEQYF
TRBV6-7	TRBJ1-1	CASSYSMGRTEAFF
TRBV14	TRBJ1-1	CASSQRDRGNTEAFF